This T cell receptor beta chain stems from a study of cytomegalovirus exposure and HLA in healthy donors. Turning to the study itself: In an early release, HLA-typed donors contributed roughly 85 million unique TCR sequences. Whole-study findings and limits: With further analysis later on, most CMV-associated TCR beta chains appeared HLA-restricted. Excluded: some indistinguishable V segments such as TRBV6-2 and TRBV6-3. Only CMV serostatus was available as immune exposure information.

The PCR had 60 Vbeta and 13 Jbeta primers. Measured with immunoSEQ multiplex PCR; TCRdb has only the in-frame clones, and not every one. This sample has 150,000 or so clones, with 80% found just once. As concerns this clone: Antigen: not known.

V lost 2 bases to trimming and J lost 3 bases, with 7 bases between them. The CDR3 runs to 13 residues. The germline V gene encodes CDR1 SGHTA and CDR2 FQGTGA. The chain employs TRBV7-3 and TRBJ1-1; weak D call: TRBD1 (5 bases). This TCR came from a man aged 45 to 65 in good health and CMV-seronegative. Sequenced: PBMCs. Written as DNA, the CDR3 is TGTGCCAGCAGCTTAGACAGACACACTGAAGCTTTCTTT. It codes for CASSLDRHTEAFF. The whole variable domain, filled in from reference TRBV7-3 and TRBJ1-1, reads GAGVSQTPSNKVTEKGKYVELRCDPISGHTALYWYRQSLGQGPEFLIYFQGTGAADDSGLPNDRFFAVRPEGSVSTLKIQRTERGDSAVYLCASSLDRHTEAFFGQGTRLTVV.